These T cell receptor beta chains were read from a single sample in a study of cytomegalovirus exposure and HLA in healthy donors. Some clones are missing from TCRdb's copy, which holds only in-frame ones; the method was immunoSEQ multiplex PCR. The data show about 150,000 clones, with around 81% seen just once and about 1.6% held by the top ten. Sequencing input: PBMCs. These receptors were collected from a middle-aged man in good health and CMV-seronegative. Both conserved end residues are part of each CDR3. The D gene is left open where the match is weak. Clone size is not always given. Where it is, it says once, few, many or a class for expanded clones.

D gene,clone size,J gene,V gene,CDR3 DNA,CDR3 protein
TRBD1,-,TRBJ1-1,TRBV4-2,TGTGCCAGCAGCCTCCAGACAGGGGCCGGAACTGAAGCTTTCTTT,CASSLQTGAGTEAFF
TRBD2,-,TRBJ2-3,TRBV6-4,TGTGCCAGCAGTAGGACTAGCGGTTATACGCAGTATTTT,CASSRTSGYTQYF
-,-,TRBJ2-5,TRBV6-1,TGTGCCAGCAGTGAAGGACGATCGGGTGCCCCGACCCAGTACTTC,CASSEGRSGAPTQYF
TRBD2,-,TRBJ2-1,TRBV15,TGTGCCACCAGCAGAGTGGGTAGCGGGAGCGATGAGCAGTTCTTC,CATSRVGSGSDEQFF
TRBD1,-,TRBJ1-2,TRBV27,TGTGCCAGCAGCGACAGGGGATCTGGCTACACCTTC,CASSDRGSGYTF
TRBD1,once,TRBJ2-2,TRBV11-1,TGTGCCAGCAGCTTCGGGACAGGGAACACCGGGGAGCTGTTTTTT,CASSFGTGNTGELFF
TRBD2,once,TRBJ2-3,TRBV9,TGTGCCAGCAGCCTTGCGGGGGTAGATACGCAGTATTTT,CASSLAGVDTQYF
-,-,TRBJ2-6,TRBV10-3,TGTGCCATCAGTGACCCGAGCTCTGGGGCCAACGTCCTGACTTTC,CAISDPSSGANVLTF
-,-,TRBJ1-1,TRBV7-2,TGTGCCAGCAGCCCTACCGGGAGGAGGGGCGCTGAAGCTTTCTTT,CASSPTGRRGAEAFF
-,-,TRBJ2-2,TRBV25-1,TGTGCCAGCAGGCAGTGGAACACCGGGGAGCTGTTTTTT,CASRQWNTGELFF
-,-,TRBJ1-1,TRBV29-1,TGCAGCGTATGGCCCTCGAACACTGAAGCTTTCTTT,CSVWPSNTEAFF
TRBD1,few,TRBJ2-1,TRBV5-1,TGCGCCAGCAGCTTAACAGGGGAGCCCTACAATGAGCAGTTCTTC,CASSLTGEPYNEQFF
TRBD1,-,TRBJ2-5,TRBV29-1,TGCAGTCATAACGACAGGGGAGAGACCCAGTACTTC,CSHNDRGETQYF
-,-,TRBJ2-1,TRBV28,TGTGCCAGCAGTTACTCGAATGAGCAGTTCTTC,CASSYSNEQFF
-,-,TRBJ1-1,TRBV5-1,TGCGCCAGCAGCCCCCAGCGGGTCGACGGTACTGAAGCTTTCTTT,CASSPQRVDGTEAFF
-,-,TRBJ1-2,TRBV28,TGTGCCAGCGTTACGGCCAGACTTAACTATGGCTACACCTTC,CASVTARLNYGYTF
-,-,TRBJ2-3,TRBV5-1,TGCGCCAGCAGTCCACAGGGCCCGGGAGATACGCAGTATTTT,CASSPQGPGDTQYF
TRBD1,-,TRBJ1-1,TRBV11-2,TGTGCCAGCAGCCTGGGACAGCTAAATTCATTCACTGAAGCTTTCTTT,CASSLGQLNSFTEAFF
-,few,TRBJ1-2,TRBV28,TGTGCCAGCAGTTTAGCGGGATTTTTTTCCCAACCCGGATATGGCTACACCTTC,CASSLAGFFSQPGYGYTF
TRBD2,-,TRBJ2-7,TRBV7-9,TGTGCCAGCAGCTCCCTCCGGGGAGGGGAGGGCGAGCAGTACTTC,CASSSLRGGEGEQYF
-,-,TRBJ2-7,TRBV4-2,TGTGCCAGCAGCCAAGATCCCGGAGGTGGGGAGAGGGTTGGGGAGCAGTACTTC,CASSQDPGGGERVGEQYF
TRBD1,-,TRBJ1-1,TRBV27,TGTGCCAGCAGTCCTGGACAGGGGCTGAACACTGAAGCTTTCTTT,CASSPGQGLNTEAFF
TRBD2,-,TRBJ2-3,TRBV11-3,TGTGCCAGCAGCTTAGGCGAGCTAGCGGGCACAGATACGCAGTATTTT,CASSLGELAGTDTQYF
-,-,TRBJ2-6,TRBV5-1,TGCGCCAGCAGCCTTTCTTCTGGGGCCAACGTCCTGACTTTC,CASSLSSGANVLTF
-,-,TRBJ2-2,TRBV9,TGTGCCAGCATGGGAGGAGAGTGGACCGGGGAGCTGTTTTTT,CASMGGEWTGELFF
TRBD2,-,TRBJ2-1,TRBV7-8,TGTGCCAGCGGAACTAGCGGGTACAATGAGCAGTTCTTC,CASGTSGYNEQFF
-,-,TRBJ2-5,TRBV7-3,TGTGCCAGCAGCGGGGACTTCTTGGAGACCCAGTACTTC,CASSGDFLETQYF
-,-,TRBJ2-5,TRBV4-1,TGCGCCAGCAGCCAAGAGGACGTACGGCTGGTGGACTACCCCAAAGAGACCCAGTACTTC,CASSQEDVRLVDYPKETQYF
-,-,TRBJ2-6,TRBV5-3,TGTGCCAGACCTATATCTGGGGCCAACGTCCTGACTTTC,CARPISGANVLTF
-,once,TRBJ2-1,TRBV2,TGTGCCAGCAGTGAACGGGGGACTCCTCGCAATGAGCAGTTCTTC,CASSERGTPRNEQFF
TRBD2,-,TRBJ2-7,TRBV7-9,TGTTCCAGCAGCTCGGGACTAGCGAGCGAGCAGTACTTC,CSSSSGLASEQYF
TRBD1,-,TRBJ2-3,TRBV11-2,TGTGCCAGCAGCCAAAGGACAGGCTTTAGCGGCACAGATACGCAGTATTTT,CASSQRTGFSGTDTQYF
TRBD1,once,TRBJ2-1,TRBV6-6,TGTGCCAGCAGCCGAGACAGGGGGAACTGGAATGAGCAGTTCTTC,CASSRDRGNWNEQFF
TRBD2,-,TRBJ2-5,TRBV28,TGTGCCAGCAGTTTATACAGGACTAGCCAAGAGACCCAGTACTTC,CASSLYRTSQETQYF
-,-,TRBJ2-3,TRBV7-9,TGTGCCAGCAGCTTAAGTGGGGCAGGCACAGATACGCAGTATTTT,CASSLSGAGTDTQYF
TRBD1,-,TRBJ2-1,TRBV7-2,TGTGCCAGCAGCTGGACAGGGTCTGACAATGAGCAGTTCTTC,CASSWTGSDNEQFF
-,-,TRBJ1-1,TRBV27,TGTGCCAGCAGTTTATATGTAATTGGGGGCGGGGGTGAAGCTTTCTTT,CASSLYVIGGGGEAFF
-,-,TRBJ1-1,TRBV21-1,TGTGCCAGCAGCAGCCGACCGGGACAGGGAGAGGATAGCACTGAAGCTTTCTTT,CASSSRPGQGEDSTEAFF
-,-,TRBJ1-2,TRBV7-8,TGTGCCAGCAGCTTAGCGAATCCAGCGGAGAAGGGCTACACCTTC,CASSLANPAEKGYTF
-,-,TRBJ2-1,TRBV6-4,TGTGCCAGCAGTGACAAGGGGGGAGGGCACAATGAGCAGTTCTTC,CASSDKGGGHNEQFF
TRBD2,-,TRBJ2-1,TRBV5-1,TGCGCCAGCAGCTTCGAACTAGCGGGAGTTCATGAGCAGTTCTTC,CASSFELAGVHEQFF
TRBD1,-,TRBJ2-7,TRBV5-1,TGCGCCAGCAGCCCAGGACCCCCGGGACAGGGGAGCGAGCAGTACTTC,CASSPGPPGQGSEQYF
-,-,TRBJ2-7,TRBV5-6,TGTGCCAGCAGCTTGTGGCGGTCCTACGAGCAGTACTTC,CASSLWRSYEQYF
TRBD1,-,TRBJ1-5,TRBV7-2,TGTGCCAGCAGCTTTACAGGGGACAATCAGCCCCAGCATTTT,CASSFTGDNQPQHF
-,once,TRBJ2-1,TRBV5-4,TGTGCCAGCAGCGCGGTCGCCTACAATGAGCAGTTCTTC,CASSAVAYNEQFF
-,-,TRBJ1-1,TRBV5-8,TGTGCCAGCAGCTTGGTCGTACAGAGCACTGAAGCTTTCTTT,CASSLVVQSTEAFF
-,-,TRBJ2-3,TRBV2,TGTGCCAGCAGTTTCACAGCAACTAGCACAGATACGCAGTATTTT,CASSFTATSTDTQYF
-,-,TRBJ1-1,TRBV27,TGTGCCAGCAGCACCCAGGACAGTAACACTGAAGCTTTCTTT,CASSTQDSNTEAFF
-,once,TRBJ1-1,TRBV18,TGTGCCAGCTCTCTTAGTATAGGGGGAATCTCTGAAGCTTTCTTT,CASSLSIGGISEAFF
-,-,TRBJ2-7,TRBV4-1,TGCGCCAGCAGCCAAGCCCACAGCTACGAGCAGTACTTC,CASSQAHSYEQYF
-,-,TRBJ1-2,TRBV7-9,TGTGCCGCCCACTATGGGGAGGGCTTCTATGGCTACACCTTC,CAAHYGEGFYGYTF
-,-,TRBJ2-5,TRBV10-3,TGTGCCATCAGCCGCGGGCAAGAGACCCAGTACTTC,CAISRGQETQYF
-,-,TRBJ1-1,TRBV5-1,TGCGCCAGCAGCCCGGTAGGAGGGGCGGTCGGGAACACTGAAGCTTTCTTT,CASSPVGGAVGNTEAFF
TRBD2,-,TRBJ2-3,TRBV30,TGTGCCTGGGCCTCGGGGGCGGGAGGGACAGATACGCAGTATTTT,CAWASGAGGTDTQYF
-,-,TRBJ2-3,TRBV6-1,TGTGCCAGCAGTGAAGTCAGGGATACGCAGTATTTT,CASSEVRDTQYF
-,-,TRBJ1-5,TRBV28,TGTGCCAGCTTACGAGATAGCAATCAGCCCCAGCATTTT,CASLRDSNQPQHF
-,-,TRBJ1-1,TRBV30,TGTGCCTGGAAATCGGGGGGGGGTTTGGCTTTCTTT,CAWKSGGGLAFF